The entry below gives a single T cell receptor beta chain sequence along with its context. What antigen it recognizes has not been identified. The input lacks base qualities; no much larger clone sits a single base away. The cohort consisted of approximately 670 healthy bone marrow donors. At the time of sampling, every cohort member was nominally healthy, though immune exposures that went unrecorded were likely present. The donor was CMV seropositive and belonged to the group of 250 to 300 seropositive cohort members. A peripheral blood sample was provided by each donor, and peripheral blood mononuclear cells were used for TCR beta sequencing. The Qiagen DNeasy Blood Extraction Kit was used to extract genomic DNA from the blood cell samples. This sample is drawn from a study of cytomegalovirus exposure and HLA in healthy donors (dated 2017 in TCRdb). About the investigation overall: In an earlier analysis of several hundred of the donors, 276 Gb of sequence data and 90 million to 130 million unique TCR beta sequences from some 170 million T cells were reported. An earlier analysis of roughly 580 of the donors used high-throughput TCR beta sequencing to judge whether each TCR beta V gene segment behaved as functional or pseudogenic. Among the roughly 410 genotyped donors, around 81% belonged to the genetic ancestry cluster associated with self-reported Caucasian donors. Rather than drawing on any new phenotypic data, the later analysis identified candidate immune exposures from TCR beta sequences and the way those sequences occurred across donors. Among around 400 genotyped donors of the cohort, an average of about 240,000 unique TCR beta nucleotide sequences were sequenced per donor, roughly a sixth of them non-productive. Five DR-DQ haplotypes were handled as single units for association and clustering, since linkage in the cohort was strong. The number of typed donors differed by locus: roughly 620-640 for A, B, C, DRB1 and DQB1; approximately 520 for DQA1; some 610 for DPA1; and around 490 for DPB1. Donor age, sex, ethnicity and CMV serostatus were compiled together with the repertoire data. Both class I and class II loci were covered by HLA typing, at four-digit resolution. All discovery cohort repertoires had been generated using a single sequencing platform. High-throughput TCR immunosequencing, statistical association of individual TCRs with disease status, and machine learning were combined to predict cytomegalovirus infection status. Using immunosequencing, the study profiled T cell repertoires from roughly 650 subjects and related those repertoires to cytomegalovirus serostatus. A later analysis re-analyzed previously published TCR beta repertoires from about 600 donors and added high-resolution HLA genotyping to study TCR occurrence patterns. The study aimed to test whether signatures of past pathogen exposure could be identified by cataloging public T cell receptors. Along with the roughly 710-subject first cohort, a separate validation cohort of approximately 110 different subjects was used. In a later genetic analysis, genome-wide SNP genotypes for about three fifths of the 666 donors were used, and that subset was treated as a discovery cohort. Around 330 gigabases of sequencing data and 75 million to 85 million unique TCR sequences made up an early release that covered 500 to 700 HLA-typed donors.

What the study reported, not specific to this receptor: A later analysis found that TCR association rates varied across HLA loci, with DRB1 alleles showing the most associated TCRs and HLA-C alleles the fewest. Most TCR sequences were seen in very few donors, while some public TCRs were found in many individuals. Because HLA typing was unavailable for some donors at each locus, only the typed subset was used in association tests. In a later genetic analysis, a missense DCLRE1C variant was associated with V-gene and J-gene trimming of TCR beta chains, and the association was replicated in an independent cohort. According to a later genetic analysis, donors in an Asian-associated ancestry cluster had fewer N-insertions in productive TCRs than the roughly 670-donor mean. The 87-base-pair reads could not distinguish some IMGT-functional V segments, including TRBV6-2 and TRBV6-3, so those segments were excluded. A later analysis found that HLA-associated TCR beta chains were more clonally expanded and had lower generation probabilities than equally common non-associated chains. In vitro tests confirmed that three of the cytomegalovirus-associated TCR beta chains recognize cytomegalovirus antigens. Specific HLA alleles were associated with more than 15,000 TCR beta sequences at a false discovery rate of 0.05 in a later analysis. In a later analysis, several top co-occurrence clusters were reported to appear linked to parvovirus B19, influenza, CMV and Epstein-Barr virus. Correlated functional status among segregating V segments might reflect linkage disequilibrium, but an unknown experimental factor could not be ruled out. The study listed 150 to 200 TCR beta chains as associated with cytomegalovirus. Strong co-occurrence of HLA alleles, especially DR and DQ, made assigning TCR associations to individual alleles difficult. The only immune exposure information available for the cohort was CMV serostatus. It was suggested by the authors that the approach could potentially be generalized to other disease states and immunological phenotypes. In an earlier analysis of about 600 of the donors, most TCR beta V segments appeared in productive rearrangements about 90% or about 30% of the time, broadly matching IMGT annotations. The sequencing pipeline was judged likely to have produced a cluster of highly shared sequence variants as a technical artifact. In this cohort, only TCR beta chains were sequenced, and detectable features were limited by the absence of alpha or paired-chain data. Because counts were too low, roughly 16 rarely observed V segments, including chromosome 9 orphons, were excluded from the earlier analysis of 500 to 700 of the donors. A further reported finding was that TCR beta sequences accurately predicted the HLA-A and HLA-B alleles for most subjects in the first cohort. In both the original and validation cohorts, the classifier was reported to diagnose cytomegalovirus status with high specificity and sensitivity. The presence/absence analyses assumed that sequencing depth was roughly uniform across donors, and that assumption may not be true. According to a later analysis, most CMV-associated TCR beta chains appeared to be HLA-restricted, and the HLA associations seemed to be driven largely by CMV exposure.

The library relied on the immunoSEQ multiplex PCR assay. For the multiplex PCR, a mixture combining 60 forward primers for TCR Vbeta segments and 13 reverse primers for TCR Jbeta segments was used. Amplification of the CDR3 region of rearranged TCR beta genes was performed with a multiplex PCR assay on genomic DNA. On the Illumina HiSeq System, the amplified TCR beta libraries were sequenced as 87-base-pair reads. For the original study's pipeline: In a later analysis, roughly 80 million unique TCR beta chains were counted across the roughly 670 repertoires, and some 10 million of these chains were shared by at least two donors. Raw reads were error-corrected and collapsed into unique sequences by a nearest-neighbor algorithm in which closely related sequences were merged to remove PCR and sequencing errors. Alignment of CDR3 sequences to IMGT reference sequences was used to assign V, D and J gene segments. For a sequence to be retained, at least a six-nucleotide match to both a V gene segment and a J gene segment was required. Rearrangements were called productive when the CDR3 lacked stop codons and stayed in frame with V and J; all others were non-productive. CDR3 was defined according to IMGT convention as the region running from the second conserved V-encoded cysteine to the conserved J-encoded phenylalanine. In an earlier analysis of more than 550 of the donors, sequences lacking an unambiguous match to a single V gene segment were excluded. An earlier analysis of some 610 of the donors called V segments functional above 56.7% productive rearrangements and segregating when the between-donor standard deviation exceeded 5%. A statistical classification framework was developed to diagnose cytomegalovirus status using the catalog of TCR beta chain sequences. V and J gene assignment, in a later analysis, came from comparing TCR nucleotide sequences with IMGT/GENE-DB human TR gene sequences. A later analysis assigned CDR3 sequences and most-parsimonious VDJ recombination scenarios with the TCRdist pipeline. In a later analysis, every TCR beta chain was defined by the combination of its CDR3 amino acid sequence and its V-gene family, and reads without a unique V-gene family were dropped. A later analysis removed several hundred highly shared, low-generation-probability nucleotide sequences to deal with suspected cross-contamination and a sequencing artifact. In a later analysis, a clonal expansion index for each public chain was calculated from normalized within-repertoire ranks of inferred template counts. In a later analysis, generation probabilities were computed with a VDJ recombination model fitted to out-of-frame rearrangements, and the resulting probabilities were checked against IGoR. In a later analysis, hypergeometric tests were used to score TCR-TCR, TCR-HLA and TCR-CMV co-occurrence, with a repertoire-size bias correction applied to TCR pairs. False discovery rates were estimated in a later analysis by permuting HLA or CMV assignments 20 times. In a later analysis, co-occurring TCRs were grouped with DBSCAN, and TCRdist sequence similarity was added when clustering was performed within HLA-allele-positive subsets. For co-occurrence clustering, repertoires with fewer than 30,000 or more than 120,000 public chains were excluded, along with roughly 5 repertoires with anomalous nucleotide sharing. Imported from immuneACCESS, the table was reduced by TCRdb to in-frame sequences with V and J called. These copies leave out some clones; in studies compared against another copy, an unresolved V gene accounts for under half, and the cause of the remainder is not known. V, J and clone size were drawn from that table, and D and trimming were deduced from the DNA. The sample data list about 150,000 clones, and approximately 10% of these were observed just once. The ten largest clones represent roughly 6.4% of the sample.

CDR1 and CDR2 are drawn from the germline V gene: SQVTM, ANQGSEA. Its CDR3 holds 13 amino acids, cysteine through phenylalanine. Only CDR3 DNA is held: 39 bases, read in frame from base 1. Trimming costs V 5 bases and J 5 bases, and their ends lie 12 bases apart. This sequence was found in a woman in her forties in good health and CMV-seropositive. Recombination joined TRBV29-1 with TRBJ1-4, with TRBD1 as a weak D call on 5 bases. The sample comprised PBMCs. The CDR3 amino acid sequence is: CSVIDRVNEKLFF. The DNA sequence is TGCAGCGTTATAGACAGAGTAAATGAAAAACTGTTTTTT.